These 7 T cell receptor beta chains were all obtained from the same sample, sequenced in a study of blood T cell repertoires in COVID-19. Libraries were prepared by immunoSEQ multiplex PCR; TCRdb keeps only in-frame clonotypes and omits some of them. This sample yields over 300,000 clones, of which more than 75% are seen a single time; around 0.97% belongs to the top ten. The specimen was PBMCs or T cells enriched from blood (not recorded which). These receptors were taken from a woman aged 30 to 39 with acute COVID-19.

The rearrangement joins TRBV30 to TRBJ1-2; a weak D match, TRBD1 (6 bases). V lost 0 bases and J 8 bases, leaving 13 bases between the germline ends. The CDR3 has 13 residues. Germline CDR1 reads GTSNPN; CDR2 reads SVGIG (reference sequence). CDR3 sequence: CAWSVREQGGYTF. CDR3 in DNA: TGTGCCTGGAGTGTAAGGGAACAGGGAGGCTACACCTTC. Full variable domain (outside the CDR3, taken from reference TRBV30 and TRBJ1-2): SQTIHQWPATLVQPVGSPLSLECTVEGTSNPNLYWYRQAAGRGLQLLFYSVGIGQISSEVPQNLSASRPQDRQFILSSKKLLLSDSGFYLCAWSVREQGGYTFGSGTRLTVV.

This sequence joins TRBV10-1 and TRBJ2-3, with D possibly being TRBD1 (6 bases). The V gene's germline CDR1 is WNHNN and CDR2 SYGVQD (reference sequence). Trimming removed 5 bases at V and 0 bases at J, with 15 bases between. The CDR3 is 16 residues long. The CDR3 bases are TGCGCCAGCAGTAATACAGGGTCTACTAGCACAGATACGCAGTATTTT. Encoded protein: CASSNTGSTSTDTQYF.

V usage is TRBV2 and J usage is TRBJ2-5; TRBD2 matches at 9 bases. Germline V gives CDR1 SNHLY, CDR2 FYNNEI. V dropped 5 bases and J dropped 3; count of bases not matched to a gene: 7. The CDR3 runs 15 residues. CDR3: CASSPLRGGEETQYF. The CDR3 DNA reads as TGTGCCAGCAGTCCCCTGCGGGGGGGCGAAGAGACCCAGTACTTC. The full variable domain, its missing parts supplied by reference TRBV2 and TRBJ2-5, is EPEVTQTPSHQVTQMGQEVILRCVPISNHLYFYWYRQILGQKVEFLVSFYNNEISEKSEIFDDQFSVERPDGSNFTLKIRSTKLEDSAMYFCASSPLRGGEETQYFGPGTRLLVL.

This rearrangement joins TRBV5-1 to TRBJ1-3; TRBD1 might be the D (6 bases). Trimming stripped 4 bases from V and 2 bases from J, with 16 bases between. Germline CDR1 SGHRS, CDR2 YFSETQ. The CDR3 extends over 16 amino acids. CDR3 residues: CASSPQGMVPGNTIYF. In DNA, the CDR3 is TGCGCCAGCAGCCCACAGGGAATGGTCCCTGGAAACACCATATATTTT.

The genes are TRBV5-4 and TRBJ2-1; the match to TRBD2 covers 7 bases. V was pared by 3 bases and J by 1 base, with 7 bases of the junction left unmatched. The CDR3 runs 16 residues. CDR1 SGHNT and CDR2 YYREEE come from the germline V gene (reference sequence). CDR3 in DNA: TGTGCCAGCAGCTATGCGGCGGGGGTTTCCTACAATGAGCAGTTCTTC. Its protein product is CASSYAAGVSYNEQFF.

J is TRBJ2-7 and V is TRBV9; 8 positions agree with TRBD1. There are 17 residues in the CDR3. Germline-derived CDR1 and CDR2 are SGDLS and YYNGEE. The V gene end was trimmed by 2 bases and the J gene end by 1 base; junction bases not matched to a gene: 11. The CDR3 loop is CASSVGTGSLGSYEQYF. The CDR3 nucleotides read TGTGCCAGCAGCGTCGGGACAGGTTCTCTGGGGTCCTACGAGCAGTACTTC. Full variable domain (missing parts from reference TRBV9 and TRBJ2-7): DSGVTQTPKHLITATGQRVTLRCSPRSGDLSVYWYQQSLDQGLQFLIQYYNGEERAKGNILERFSAQQFPDLHSELNLSSLELGDSALYFCASSVGTGSLGSYEQYFGPGTRLTVT.

Here the CDR3 DNA reads TGTGCCACTCAACCGAGACAGTTACCCAATGAGCAGTTCTTC. Translated: CATQPRQLPNEQFF. This chain connects TRBV15 to TRBJ2-1; maybe TRBD1 (5 bases). The germline gives CDR1 LNHNV, CDR2 YYDKDF (reference sequence). V lost 9 bases to trimming and J lost 6 bases, with 18 bases between them. The CDR3 extends over 14 amino acids.